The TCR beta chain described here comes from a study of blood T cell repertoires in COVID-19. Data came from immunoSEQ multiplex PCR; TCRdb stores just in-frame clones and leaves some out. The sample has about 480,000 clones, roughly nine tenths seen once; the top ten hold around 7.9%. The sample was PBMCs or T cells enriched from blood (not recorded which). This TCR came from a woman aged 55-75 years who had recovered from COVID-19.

In nucleotides, the CDR3 is TGCGCCAGCACCGGGGGGCAGGGGTCGTACGAGCAGTACTTC. Encoded protein: CASTGGQGSYEQYF. V is TRBV4-1 and J is TRBJ2-7; D possibly corresponds to TRBD2 (7 bases). With 7 bases removed from V and 4 bases from J, the gap between germline ends came to 17 bases. Germline loops: CDR1 MGHRA, CDR2 YSYEKL. The CDR3 runs to 14 residues.